This T cell receptor beta chain was sequenced for a study of OX40 agonist ivuxolimab in advanced cancers. CDR3 size: 12 residues. V was trimmed by 6 bases and J by 9 bases, leaving 12 bases between them. Germline V gene data show CDR1 as MDHEN and CDR2 as SYDVKM. Assay: immunoSEQ multiplex PCR; the TCRdb copy retains only in-frame clones and omits some. The sample lists about 72,000 clones, around 89% occurring once. Sequenced material: CD4+ or CD8+ T cells sorted from blood, taken in a trial of the OX40 agonist ivuxolimab. The receptor was derived from an adult with an advanced solid tumor such as melanoma, head and neck, liver or kidney cancer. V is TRBV28 and J is TRBJ1-5; tentatively, D is TRBD1 (6 bases). CDR3 amino acids: CASSSPRGPQHF. Written as DNA, the CDR3 is TGTGCCAGCAGCTCACCCAGGGGGCCCCAGCATTTT.